Listed below are T cell receptor beta chains from one sample, sequenced in a study of response to subunit inactivated influenza vaccine. One entry per CDR3 protein results from TCRdb running MiXCR on the RT-PCR reads. The sample includes approximately 160,000 distinct CDR3 sequences, around 10% seen only once; the top ten take roughly 33%. This material consisted of CD8+ T cells sorted from PBMCs, taken around 25 months after vaccination. The receptor source for this set is a man in his fifties or sixties who received an inactivated influenza vaccine. Each CDR3 is given with its conserved first and last residue. The order of the fields is V gene, J gene, clone size, D gene, CDR3 protein, CDR3 DNA. A D gene is named only where the DNA matches it firmly. Size is omitted from some rows. Given values are once, few, many or a class for expanded clones.

TRBV7-9	TRBJ2-7	few	TRBD2	CASSQGLYYEQYF	TGTGCCAGCAGCCAGGGACTATACTACGAGCAGTACTTC
TRBV18	TRBJ2-1	.	TRBD2	CASSPWTSGSPPNEQFF	TGTGCCAGCTCACCCTGGACTAGCGGGAGCCCGCCAAATGAGCAGTTCTTC
TRBV27	TRBJ2-7	.	TRBD1	CASSPISRTGDAYEQYF	TGTGCCAGCAGCCCTATCTCCCGGACAGGGGACGCCTACGAGCAGTACTTC
TRBV11-2	TRBJ2-5	.	.	CASSIVGNQETQYF	TGTGCCAGCAGCATCGTAGGGAACCAAGAGACCCAGTACTTC
TRBV12-3/TRBV12-4	TRBJ1-1	many	TRBD1	CASSHTGANTEAFF	TGTGCCAGCAGTCATACAGGGGCGAACACTGAAGCTTTCTTT
TRBV28	TRBJ2-7	few	TRBD1	CASSPPRTGDEQYF	TGTGCCAGCAGCCCCCCCCGGACAGGGGACGAGCAGTACTTC
TRBV4-3	TRBJ1-1	few	TRBD1	CASSQATGGEGGWNTEAFF	TGCGCCAGCAGCCAGGCCACAGGGGGCGAGGGTGGCTGGAACACTGAAGCTTTCTTT
TRBV9	TRBJ1-4	few	.	CASSVVPDATNEKLFF	TGTGCCAGCAGCGTAGTGCCAGATGCAACTAATGAAAAACTGTTTTTT
TRBV10-3	TRBJ2-7	few	.	CAISDQSPALQQYF	TGTGCCATCAGTGACCAGAGCCCCGCACTACAGCAGTACTTC
TRBV4-2	TRBJ2-2	few	.	CASSQGWGDQPGELFF	TGTGCCAGCAGCCAAGGGTGGGGGGACCAACCCGGGGAGCTGTTTTTT
TRBV9	TRBJ1-3	.	.	CASGSSGNTIYF	TGTGCCAGCGGGTCTTCTGGAAACACCATATATTTT
TRBV2	TRBJ2-7	.	.	CASSEITRQLTYEQYF	TGTGCCAGCAGTGAAATAACGAGACAGCTTACCTACGAGCAGTACTTC
TRBV5-6	TRBJ2-7	few	.	CASSLAAGPGTEQYF	TGTGCCAGCAGCTTGGCGGCGGGTCCAGGGACGGAGCAGTACTTC
TRBV29-1	TRBJ2-7	many	TRBD2	CSVDSGRANEQYF	TGCAGCGTAGATTCCGGGAGGGCCAACGAGCAGTACTTC
TRBV25-1	TRBJ1-2	.	TRBD1	CASSPRTGLYGYTF	TGTGCCAGCAGCCCCCGGACAGGACTCTATGGCTACACCTTC
TRBV7-9	TRBJ2-3	.	.	CASSPLHGADTQYF	TGTGCCAGCAGCCCACTCCATGGCGCAGATACGCAGTATTTT
TRBV13	TRBJ1-6	few	.	CASTLGQGINSPLHF	TGTGCCAGCACCTTGGGGCAGGGAATTAATTCACCCCTCCACTTT
TRBV28	TRBJ2-3	.	.	CASSLMQVGASQADTQYF	TGTGCCAGCAGTTTAATGCAGGTCGGAGCTAGTCAGGCAGATACGCAGTATTTT
TRBV12-3/TRBV12-4	TRBJ2-5	.	TRBD2	CASSFRGGPLRETQYF	TGTGCCAGCAGTTTTCGGGGGGGGCCCCTCCGGGAGACCCAGTACTTC
TRBV10-3	TRBJ1-1	few	.	CAISEPGPTMNTEAFF	TGTGCCATCAGTGAGCCAGGGCCCACAATGAACACTGAAGCTTTCTTT
TRBV6-1	TRBJ1-5	many	TRBD1	CASSEPLFNGEGAGNQPQHF	TGTGCCAGCAGTGAACCCCTGTTCAATGGGGAGGGGGCGGGCAATCAGCCCCAGCATTTT
TRBV28	TRBJ2-7	many	TRBD1	CASSSGQGSVGRLGEQYF	TGTGCCAGCAGTTCCGGACAGGGGTCGGTAGGACGCTTGGGTGAGCAGTACTTC
TRBV5-1	TRBJ1-3	.	.	CASSLDGAGNTIYF	TGCGCCAGCAGCTTGGACGGGGCCGGAAACACCATATATTTT
TRBV29-1	TRBJ2-7	many	TRBD2	CSVELGTSGVTYEQYF	TGCAGCGTTGAACTTGGGACTAGCGGGGTGACCTACGAGCAGTACTTC
TRBV11-2	TRBJ2-7	many	.	CASSLVGTPYEQYF	TGTGCCAGCAGCTTAGTGGGGACCCCCTACGAGCAGTACTTC
TRBV7-9	TRBJ2-1	.	TRBD1	CASTGQGNNEQFF	TGTGCCAGCACCGGACAGGGCAACAATGAGCAGTTCTTC
TRBV18	TRBJ2-3	.	.	CASSPDTNTQYF	TGTGCCAGCTCACCAGACACGAATACGCAGTATTTT
TRBV30	TRBJ2-1	few	.	CAWSVPFLYNEQFF	TGTGCCTGGAGTGTTCCTTTCCTTTACAATGAGCAGTTCTTC
TRBV29-1	TRBJ2-7	few	.	CSVLRLGEQYF	TGCAGCGTTCTACGACTGGGGGAGCAGTACTTC
TRBV18	TRBJ2-1	many	.	CASSPGLYNEQFF	TGTGCCAGCTCACCAGGACTCTACAATGAGCAGTTCTTC
TRBV29-1	TRBJ2-5	few	.	CSVDGWDTIQETQYF	TGCAGCGTAGACGGCTGGGACACCATCCAAGAGACCCAGTACTTC
TRBV6-5	TRBJ1-5	few	.	CASSSPGRGVEPQHF	TGTGCCAGCAGTTCCCCCGGGAGGGGGGTTGAGCCCCAGCATTTT
TRBV20-1	TRBJ1-5	.	.	CSDSIARSNQPQHF	TGCAGTGACTCCATCGCTCGGAGCAATCAGCCCCAGCATTTT
TRBV28	TRBJ2-2	many	TRBD1	CATRQGWAGELFF	TGTGCCACCCGACAGGGGTGGGCCGGGGAGCTGTTTTTT
TRBV4-1	TRBJ1-6	few	.	CASSRAGVGNSPLHF	TGCGCCAGCAGCCGGGCCGGTGTAGGTAATTCACCCCTCCACTTT
TRBV24-1	TRBJ2-1	.	TRBD2	CATSDSTGAGGGFYNEQFF	TGTGCCACCAGTGATTCCACCGGGGCGGGGGGGGGTTTCTACAATGAGCAGTTCTTC
TRBV11-1	TRBJ2-3	many	TRBD2	CASSLGVPSGRITDTQYF	TGTGCCAGCAGCTTAGGAGTTCCTAGCGGGAGAATAACAGATACGCAGTATTTT
TRBV6-2/TRBV6-3	TRBJ2-3	few	TRBD2	CASSYSAGLAGTDTQYF	TGTGCCAGCAGTTACTCCGCCGGACTAGCGGGGACAGATACGCAGTATTTT
TRBV3-1	TRBJ2-1	.	TRBD2	CASSYSGRPYNEQFF	TGTGCCAGCAGCTACAGCGGGAGGCCCTACAATGAGCAGTTCTTC
TRBV9	TRBJ2-7	.	TRBD2	CASSVGSGENYEQYF	TGTGCCAGCAGCGTAGGTAGCGGGGAAAACTACGAGCAGTACTTC
TRBV6-4	TRBJ2-2	many	.	CASSDRPTGELFF	TGTGCCAGCAGTGACAGGCCAACCGGGGAGCTGTTTTTT
TRBV20-1	TRBJ2-1	.	TRBD2	CSARVAGGYNEQFF	TGCAGTGCTAGAGTAGCGGGAGGGTACAATGAGCAGTTCTTC
TRBV7-9	TRBJ1-3	few	.	CASSFTGFGNTIYF	TGTGCCAGCAGCTTTACAGGGTTCGGAAACACCATATATTTT
TRBV5-1	TRBJ1-3	.	.	CASSLADGSGNTIYF	TGCGCCAGCAGCTTGGCCGACGGTTCTGGAAACACCATATATTTT
TRBV19	TRBJ2-3	.	.	CASSIDAREWTDTQYF	TGTGCCAGTAGTATAGACGCCAGGGAATGGACAGATACGCAGTATTTT
TRBV5-1	TRBJ2-7	few	TRBD1	CASSFLQGTYEQYF	TGCGCCAGCAGCTTTTTACAGGGGACCTACGAGCAGTACTTC
TRBV12-5	TRBJ2-7	.	.	CASGLEGAQLDSYEQYF	TGTGCTAGTGGTTTAGAAGGGGCCCAATTAGACTCCTACGAGCAGTACTTC
TRBV7-2	TRBJ1-5	.	.	CASSLGWFSNQPQHF	TGTGCCAGCAGCTTAGGGTGGTTTAGCAATCAGCCCCAGCATTTT
TRBV9	TRBJ2-5	few	.	CASSSRDLVGETQYF	TGTGCCAGCAGCTCCAGGGATTTGGTTGGAGAGACCCAGTACTTC
TRBV4-3	TRBJ2-7	many	.	CASSQDYESEQYF	TGCGCCAGCAGCCAAGATTACGAGTCCGAGCAGTACTTC
TRBV12-3/TRBV12-4	TRBJ1-5	few	.	CATGVSNQPQHF	TGTGCCACCGGGGTGAGCAATCAGCCCCAGCATTTT
TRBV29-1	TRBJ2-1	many	TRBD1	CSVEWVDRGSSYNEQFF	TGCAGCGTTGAATGGGTGGACAGGGGTAGCTCCTACAATGAGCAGTTCTTC
TRBV12-3/TRBV12-4	TRBJ1-1	few	.	CASSLQVGETEAFF	TGTGCCAGCAGTTTGCAGGTTGGGGAGACTGAAGCTTTCTTT
TRBV5-1	TRBJ1-1	.	TRBD1	CASSSITGTGPRGAEAFF	TGCGCCAGCAGCTCAATAACCGGGACAGGCCCTAGGGGGGCCGAAGCTTTCTTT
TRBV5-8	TRBJ2-1	few	TRBD2	CASSGGEASSYNEQFF	TGTGCCAGCAGCGGGGGGGAGGCAAGCTCCTACAATGAGCAGTTCTTC
TRBV18	TRBJ2-1	few	TRBD2	CASSPTSVPYNEQFF	TGTGCCAGCTCACCTACTAGCGTACCCTACAATGAGCAGTTCTTC
TRBV7-2	TRBJ2-7	few	.	CASSLFGGHSSYEQYF	TGTGCCAGCAGCTTATTCGGCGGGCACAGCTCCTACGAGCAGTACTTC